What follows are 6 T cell receptor beta chains derived from one specimen sequenced in a study of blood T cell repertoires in COVID-19. The method was immunoSEQ multiplex PCR; TCRdb's version includes in-frame clones alone and lacks a portion of them. The table includes 130,000 or so clones, 80% to 90% detected once. Sequenced input: peripheral blood. Every receptor here comes from a man between 60 and 70 years old with active or convalescent COVID-19.

This chain uses TRBV28 with TRBJ1-4; 8 bases are shared with TRBD1. The CDR3 runs 14 residues. The germline V gene has CDR1 MDHEN and CDR2 SYDVKM. Germline trimming cut 1 base from V and 7 bases from J; bases unmatched to any gene: 2. In DNA form, the CDR3 reads TGTGCCAGCAGTTTATACAGGGGGGGTGAAAAACTGTTTTTT. Translating gives CASSLYRGGEKLFF.

This chain links TRBV18 with TRBJ1-5, with D unresolved. The CDR3 totals 14 residues. The germline gives CDR1 KGHSH, CDR2 LQKENI. The germline V and J ends were trimmed by 6 bases and 5 bases, with 14 bases remaining between them. CDR3: CASSSSLGDQPQHF. CDR3 coding DNA: TGTGCCAGCTCTTCGTCCCTAGGCGATCAGCCCCAGCATTTT.

CDR3 region: CASSAGPSSGQPQHF. The CDR3 DNA reads TGTGCCAGTAGCGCGGGACCCTCCAGCGGGCAGCCCCAGCATTTT. The chain recombines TRBV19 with TRBJ1-5; a weak D match, TRBD1 (5 bases). This CDR3 is 15 amino acids long. V was clipped by 6 bases and J by 7 bases, with 19 bases between them. Germline assignment: CDR1 LNHDA and CDR2 SQIVND (reference sequence).

The chain has TRBV5-1 and TRBJ2-7; 11 bases are shared with TRBD1. This CDR3 region has 14 residues. The ends lost 3 bases at V and 5 bases at J; junction bases unmatched: 4. CDR1 is SGHRS, CDR2 YFSETQ, per germline. The CDR3 spells CASSSGQGADEQYF. CDR3 nucleotides: TGCGCCAGCAGCTCCGGACAGGGGGCTGACGAGCAGTACTTC.

The rearrangement links TRBV7-2 to TRBJ2-3; 10 bases line up with TRBD1. Germline values: CDR1 SGHTA, CDR2 FQGNSA. The ends lost 6 bases at V and 3 bases at J; junction bases unmatched: 3. The CDR3 loop spans 14 amino acids. CDR3 loop: CASRRDRGTDTQYF. For the CDR3, the DNA is TGTGCCAGCAGGAGGGACAGGGGAACAGATACGCAGTATTTT.

The V gene is TRBV20-1, the J gene TRBJ2-7; 10 bases fit TRBD2. Per germline, CDR1 DFQATT and CDR2 SNEGSKA (reference sequence). V was clipped by 3 bases and J by 5 bases; unmatched bases: 10. The CDR3 covers 15 residues. This chain's CDR3 is CSASRPSGSLHEQYF. The CDR3 DNA is TGCAGTGCTAGTCGGCCTAGCGGGAGTCTACACGAGCAGTACTTC.